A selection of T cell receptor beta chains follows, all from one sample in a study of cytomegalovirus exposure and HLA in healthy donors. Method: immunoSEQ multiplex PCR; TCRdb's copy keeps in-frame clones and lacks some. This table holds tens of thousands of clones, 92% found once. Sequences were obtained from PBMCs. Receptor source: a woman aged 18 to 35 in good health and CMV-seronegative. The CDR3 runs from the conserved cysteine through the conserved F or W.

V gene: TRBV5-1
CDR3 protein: CASSFGSSGSTNTGELFF

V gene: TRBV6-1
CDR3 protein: CASSLLTGELFF

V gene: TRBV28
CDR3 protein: CASVPRGREETQYF

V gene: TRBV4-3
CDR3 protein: CASSRSGREGSDTQYF

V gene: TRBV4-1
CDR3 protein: CASSLDALAGGQETQYF

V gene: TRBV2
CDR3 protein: CASSEMAEPYEQYF

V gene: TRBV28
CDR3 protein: CASSPFGRFTYNYGYTF

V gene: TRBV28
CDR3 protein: CASSTLGTGSEAFF

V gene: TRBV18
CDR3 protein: CASSPFLREPPINSPLHF

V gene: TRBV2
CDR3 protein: CASSVPDRVSTDTQYF

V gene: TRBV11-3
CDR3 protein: CASSLAPGRSGTQYF

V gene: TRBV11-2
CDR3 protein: CASSQGQGVLYEQYF

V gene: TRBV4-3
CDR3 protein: CASSQSPEGSYNEQFF

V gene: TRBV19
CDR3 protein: CASSHLGGIGGANVLTF

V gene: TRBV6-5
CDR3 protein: CASSYPGFNEQFF

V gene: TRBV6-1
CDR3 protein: CASSEARQSARYGYTF

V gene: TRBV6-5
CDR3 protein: CASNTGLHYGYTF

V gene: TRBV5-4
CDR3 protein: CASRHDSNSPLHF

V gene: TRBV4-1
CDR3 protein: CASSQFTWTQSSYEQYF

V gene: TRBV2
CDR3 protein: CATEDRGGETQYF

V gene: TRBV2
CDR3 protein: CASKAGQRNQETQYF

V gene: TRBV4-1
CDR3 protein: CASRHTGGTEAFF

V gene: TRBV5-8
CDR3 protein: CASSRASLSSGNTIYF

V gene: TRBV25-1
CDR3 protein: CASSMFGGGLNEQFF

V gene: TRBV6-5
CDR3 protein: CASSYSRAVTEAFF

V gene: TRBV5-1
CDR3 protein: CASHFSPSTEAFF

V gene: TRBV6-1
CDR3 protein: CASRDSSYEQYF

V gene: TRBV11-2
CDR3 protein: CASSSKPRGGLTDTQYF

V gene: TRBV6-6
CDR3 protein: CASNLESNQPQHF

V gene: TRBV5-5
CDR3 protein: CASSPGQGLTEAFF

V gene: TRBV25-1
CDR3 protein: CASSEDSGQGLRYGYTF

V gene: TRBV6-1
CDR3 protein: CASSEAQDREFYGYTF

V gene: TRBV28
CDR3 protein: CASSRRVGTGMRETQYF

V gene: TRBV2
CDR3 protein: CASREGNREQYF

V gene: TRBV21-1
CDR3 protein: CASSKPSLAGDHEQYF

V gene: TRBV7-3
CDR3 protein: CASSQGLGGASDTQYF

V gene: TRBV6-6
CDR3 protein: CASRSRYNEQFF

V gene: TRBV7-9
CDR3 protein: CASSLGQGQADTQYF

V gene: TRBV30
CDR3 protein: CACNTGGNFYEQYF

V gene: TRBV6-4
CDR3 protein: CASSDSTSGVYNEQFF

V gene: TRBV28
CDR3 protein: CASSSIGTGNSYEQYF

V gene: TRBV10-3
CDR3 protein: CAISAALDGYTF

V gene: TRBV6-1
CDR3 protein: CASSEGTSGTGELFF

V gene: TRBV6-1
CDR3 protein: CASLSGLNQPQHF

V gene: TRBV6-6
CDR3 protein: CASSYGQSYGYTF

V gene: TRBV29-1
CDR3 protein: CSVDSPQGTDTQYF